These T cell receptor beta chains were read from a single sample in a study of T cells in Graves' hyperthyroidism and ophthalmopathy. TCRdb reprocessed the multiplex PCR reads via MiXCR and lists one record per CDR3 protein. The table lists approximately 98,000 distinct CDR3 sequences, roughly 40% of them singletons, with around 9.6% in the top ten. Sequencing input: peripheral blood or thyroid tissue (not recorded which). Receptors originate from a woman under 40 with Graves' hyperthyroidism. Each CDR3 is given with its conserved first and last residue. Not every row has a clone size; where given, it reads once, few, many or a size class.

size	V	CDR3
many	TRBV5-1	CASSRGESTDTQYF
-	TRBV2	CASSLGTGGDGYTF
-	TRBV6-1	CASSEGGKAGDAYEQYF
many	TRBV4-1	CASSQVSRVWEKLFF
many	TRBV12-3/TRBV12-4	CASSIRNPAGELFF
-	TRBV5-1	CASSPHRGGATNTEAFF
-	TRBV11-1	CASSPPGAETQYF
-	TRBV10-3	CAISRRLANVPDTQYF
-	TRBV5-1	CASSTGQGWTEAFF
many	TRBV7-8	CASSLPGLAGEDEQYF
-	TRBV10-3	CAISAPGQGGEKLFF
many	TRBV20-1	CSASSGEDTQYF
-	TRBV7-9	CASSSPPGTSGSYEQYF
-	TRBV20-1	CSARGGTSGDQETQYF
-	TRBV20-1	CSAATGISEKLFF
many	TRBV2	CASSGTTRDGNYGYTF
many	TRBV20-1	CSANRGNEQYF
many	TRBV5-1	CASSLRTGASEQYF
many	TRBV7-9	CASSLSYSPLHF
many	TRBV10-3	CAIPHPAVKDGYTF
-	TRBV29-1	CSVQQGGGYGYTF
many	TRBV11-2	CASSLGVNPEAFF
many	TRBV7-9	CASILTGGNYGYTF
-	TRBV7-3	CASRTSGNYEQYF
many	TRBV2	CASNGGQLHTEAFF
-	TRBV2	CASSGLRGFGYEQHF
once	TRBV24-1	CATSDSTSGGEQYF
many	TRBV5-1	CASAGVGEKLFF
-	TRBV7-6	CASSFGQVSGANVLTF
many	TRBV7-9	CASSLVGLHYGYTF
-	TRBV9	CASSAPGGTGGTDTQYF
many	TRBV11-2	CASSLGQGFNEQYF
many	TRBV7-2	CASSLGGIGSYEQYF